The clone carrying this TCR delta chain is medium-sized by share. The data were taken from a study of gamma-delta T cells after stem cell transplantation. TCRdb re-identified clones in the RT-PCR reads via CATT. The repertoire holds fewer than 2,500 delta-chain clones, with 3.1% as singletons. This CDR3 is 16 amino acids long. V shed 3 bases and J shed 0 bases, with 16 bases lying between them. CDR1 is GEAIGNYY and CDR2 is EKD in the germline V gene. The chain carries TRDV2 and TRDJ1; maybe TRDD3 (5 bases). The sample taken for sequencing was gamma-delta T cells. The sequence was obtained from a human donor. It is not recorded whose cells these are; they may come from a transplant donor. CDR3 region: CACDDLGGPYTDKLIF. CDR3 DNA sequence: TGTGCCTGTGACGACCTAGGGGGCCCCTACACCGATAAACTCATCTTT.